The 8 T cell receptor beta chains presented below share a single source sample, sequenced in a study of cytomegalovirus exposure and HLA in healthy donors. PCR was performed using 60 Vbeta and 13 Jbeta primers. Only in-frame clones appear in the TCRdb table, and some are missing; sequencing was by immunoSEQ multiplex PCR. This sample has about 160,000 clones, with approximately 85% found just once. The sequencing input was PBMCs. Every receptor here comes from a man between 18 and 35 years old in good health and CMV-seropositive.

The genes are TRBV19 and TRBJ1-5; D is uncertain. Germline V gene data show CDR1 as LNHDA and CDR2 as SQIVND (reference sequence). The CDR3 length is 17 residues. The ends were cut back, 3 bases at V and 0 bases at J, with 15 bases in the middle. The CDR3 loop is CASSILPSTDSNQPQHF. CDR3 DNA: TGTGCCAGTAGTATTCTCCCTAGCACCGATAGCAATCAGCCCCAGCATTTT.

The J gene is TRBJ1-1, the V gene TRBV19, with D uncertain. CDR1 is LNHDA, CDR2 SQIVND, per germline (reference sequence). The CDR3 has 14 residues. Trimming stripped 5 bases from V and 4 bases from J, with 14 bases between. The CDR3 here is CASSEHSRVTEAFF. In DNA, the CDR3 is TGTGCCAGTAGTGAACACTCACGGGTCACTGAAGCTTTCTTT.

The rearrangement links TRBV19 to TRBJ1-6; the D is unclear. V was cut by 4 bases and J by 6 bases, with 16 bases left in between. The CDR3 sequence is 16 residues long. The germline V gene has CDR1 LNHDA and CDR2 SQIVND (reference sequence). This CDR3 is CASSTSGPVINSPLHF. As DNA, the CDR3 is TGTGCCAGTAGTACCAGCGGGCCGGTCATTAATTCACCCCTCCACTTT.

V is TRBV6-6 and J is TRBJ1-3; TRBD1 matches at 7 bases. Germline assignment: CDR1 MNHNY and CDR2 SVGAGI (reference sequence). This CDR3 is 15 amino acids long. The J segment lost 0 bases and the V segment lost 5 bases, leaving 4 bases of the junction unmatched. CDR3 sequence reads: CASSDREASGNTIYF. CDR3 nucleotides: TGTGCCAGCAGTGACAGGGAGGCCTCTGGAAACACCATATATTTT.

The chain joins TRBV15 to TRBJ1-2; tentative D call: TRBD1 (5 bases). The V gene's germline CDR1 is LNHNV and CDR2 YYDKDF (reference sequence). CDR3 length: 15 amino acids. Trimming took 5 bases from V and 4 from J, leaving 17 bases between them. The CDR3 here is CATSPPVDSFYGYTF. The CDR3 DNA reads as TGTGCCACCAGCCCCCCCGTTGACAGCTTCTATGGCTACACCTTC.

The gene calls are TRBV5-4 and TRBJ1-2, with TRBD1 as a possible D gene (6 bases). The CDR3 consists of 15 residues. Germline assignment: CDR1 SGHNT and CDR2 YYREEE (reference sequence). V gave up 4 bases and J gave up 0 bases, with 13 bases separating them. CDR3 bases: TGTGCCAGCAGCCTAGACAGGCAACCTAACTATGGCTACACCTTC. This codes for CASSLDRQPNYGYTF.

The V and J genes are TRBV6-1 and TRBJ1-5; TRBD1 is a possible D gene (5 bases). Trimming stripped 4 bases from V and 1 base from J, with 17 bases between. CDR1 and CDR2 (germline): MNHNS, SASEGT. This CDR3 has 17 amino acids. The CDR3 nucleotides read TGTGCCAGCAGTGGAACAGGTCCCCTTGCAAGCAATCAGCCCCAGCATTTT. Translated: CASSGTGPLASNQPQHF.

The rearrangement uses TRBV6-1 and TRBJ1-5; D is unresolved. This CDR3 is 15 amino acids long. Germline V CDR1 and CDR2: MNHNS, SASEGT. The V and J ends lost 7 bases and 0 bases respectively, with 13 bases between them. CDR3 loop: CASKSTGFSNQPQHF. The DNA for the CDR3 is TGTGCCAGCAAAAGCACGGGGTTTAGCAATCAGCCCCAGCATTTT.